This TCR beta chain was retrieved from a study of T cells after yellow fever vaccination. General study points: The secondary response was weaker but peaked faster, day 5 versus 15. Post-booster reappearance was seen for most primary-vaccination clones (about 95% CD4, around 88% CD8). In FACS-sorted repertoires, abundant clonotypes from the bulk population could appear as contaminants.

This clonotype appeared a few times. What it binds is not known. Synthesis of TCR cDNA relied on 5'RACE template switching, which attached a universal primer site and UMIs. MiXCR was run by TCRdb on the 5' RACE reads, yielding one entry per CDR3 protein. The data contain some 97,000 distinct CDR3 sequences, around 5.5% of them singletons. Trimming pared 5 bases from V and 3 bases from J, leaving 10 bases between. This CDR3 is 13 amino acids long. Germline V lookup: CDR1 MGHRA, CDR2 YSYEKL. This TCR derives from a man aged 18 to 29 who received the YFV17D yellow fever vaccine. V is TRBV4-1 and J is TRBJ1-1; D uncertain. The material sequenced was CD8+ T cells sorted from PBMCs, taken 10 days after the yellow fever booster vaccination. Here the CDR3 DNA reads TGCGCCAGCAGCTATTATATAGACACTGAAGCTTTCTTT. It yields the protein CASSYYIDTEAFF.